A selection of T cell receptor beta chains follows, all from one sample in a study of cytomegalovirus exposure and HLA in healthy donors. Profiled with immunoSEQ multiplex PCR; TCRdb holds only in-frame clones, not every one. The table lists 100,000 to 150,000 clones, around 72% of them singletons. The specimen was PBMCs. These receptors originate from a woman under 30 in good health and CMV-seronegative. The CDR3 runs from the conserved cysteine through the conserved F or W.

>TRBV27|TRBJ2-7
CASSRTGTTAAPGVGDEQYF
>TRBV30|TRBJ1-2
CACLLMGDMWIGYTF
>TRBV27|TRBJ2-1
CASSLGNYNEQFF
>TRBV4-1|TRBJ2-1
CASSQVLGTSGNNEQFF
>TRBV4-1|TRBJ2-1
CASSQQSSSYNEQFF
>TRBV5-1|TRBJ2-7
CASSFTSGRYEQYF
>TRBV14|TRBJ2-7
CASSARGEQYF
>TRBV27|TRBJ2-3
CASTFWGGGTQYF
>TRBV30|.
CAWSLGLAGAGEQYF
>TRBV25-1|TRBJ2-1
CASSEPRLAGYYNEQFF
>TRBV30|TRBJ2-3
CAWSGRALVTDTQYF
>TRBV19|TRBJ1-2
CASSMSSQGIDGYTF
>TRBV7-6|TRBJ2-1
CASSLSGGSSNEQFF
>TRBV6-6|TRBJ2-6
CASRGLAGTGANVLTF
>TRBV5-4|TRBJ2-5
CASSEGGVGVETQYF
>TRBV29-1|TRBJ1-2
CSVALSGEGYTF
>TRBV2|TRBJ2-5
CAGGGEETQYF
>TRBV29-1|TRBJ1-2
CSVLGTGGDNYGYTF
>TRBV4-1|TRBJ1-1
CASSQYGTAEAFF
>TRBV5-4|TRBJ2-1
CASSLHGGRAGNEQFF
>TRBV11-1|TRBJ2-7
CASSLTLSGTGGSYEQYF
>TRBV2|TRBJ1-5
CASSRTETNQPQHF
>TRBV7-8|TRBJ2-7
CASSLDRETNEQYF
>TRBV7-6|TRBJ2-7
CASSPRTRGSYEQYF
>TRBV10-3|TRBJ2-1
CAISESANEQFF
>TRBV12-5|TRBJ2-2
CASGLGTSGRTGGELFF
>TRBV15|TRBJ2-4
CATSRDTDRVRGNIQYF